This is a list of T cell receptor beta chains from one sample in a study of T-cell reconstitution after alpha-beta-depleted transplantation in children. TCRdb analysed the PCR reads with MiXCR anew, one entry per CDR3 protein. This sample has hundreds of thousands of distinct CDR3 sequences, with 16% found just once. The sample in question was PBMCs from the stem cell graft donor, obtained from the stem cell graft. The receptors were sampled from a human donor who donated a stem cell graft to a child with acute myeloid leukemia. Each CDR3 is given without its conserved first and last residue. Fields, in order: V gene, J gene, CDR3 protein.

v_call: TRBV11-3
j_call: TRBJ2-6
cdr3_aa: ASSFRGVGGANVLT

v_call: TRBV20-1
j_call: TRBJ2-1
cdr3_aa: CAPNLAGGGLSSYNEQF

v_call: TRBV5-5
j_call: TRBJ2-2
cdr3_aa: ASSSRGSGELF

v_call: TRBV5-6
j_call: TRBJ2-5
cdr3_aa: ASSFRDILRETQY

v_call: TRBV20-1
j_call: TRBJ1-2
cdr3_aa: SATRGILNYGYT

v_call: TRBV5-5
j_call: TRBJ2-7
cdr3_aa: ASSSNVAEQY

v_call: TRBV5-1
j_call: TRBJ2-7
cdr3_aa: ASSGGQGIEEQY

v_call: TRBV5-6
j_call: TRBJ1-1
cdr3_aa: ASSDVAWGGEAF

v_call: TRBV11-2
j_call: TRBJ1-4
cdr3_aa: ASGQDTGATNEKLF

v_call: TRBV3-1
j_call: TRBJ2-5
cdr3_aa: ASSQTGQGKTQY

v_call: TRBV15
j_call: TRBJ1-1
cdr3_aa: ATSRDRASNTEAF

v_call: TRBV13
j_call: TRBJ2-7
cdr3_aa: ASSLDRDRGYEQY

v_call: TRBV6-1
j_call: TRBJ2-4
cdr3_aa: ASSGRLAKNIQY

v_call: TRBV25-1
j_call: TRBJ2-7
cdr3_aa: ASARAGSYEQY

v_call: TRBV15
j_call: TRBJ2-2
cdr3_aa: ATSRDRGRTGELF

v_call: TRBV16
j_call: TRBJ2-7
cdr3_aa: ASSQSGYYEQY

v_call: TRBV7-2
j_call: TRBJ1-5
cdr3_aa: ASSNRGNQPQH

v_call: TRBV12-3/TRBV12-4
j_call: TRBJ2-1
cdr3_aa: ASSQGLAGTYNEQF

v_call: TRBV7-9
j_call: TRBJ2-1
cdr3_aa: ASSLRDNEQF

v_call: TRBV5-6
j_call: TRBJ2-5
cdr3_aa: ASSVPGTGVKTQY

v_call: TRBV6-1
j_call: TRBJ2-7
cdr3_aa: ASTLTGGPAGEQY

v_call: TRBV12-3/TRBV12-4
j_call: TRBJ2-3
cdr3_aa: ASSSASGADTQY

v_call: TRBV3-1
j_call: TRBJ2-7
cdr3_aa: ASSPTGTRDEQY

v_call: TRBV2
j_call: TRBJ2-2
cdr3_aa: ASSPKGADTGELF

v_call: TRBV6-1
j_call: TRBJ1-1
cdr3_aa: ASSEDAGEGAEAF

v_call: TRBV28
j_call: TRBJ1-4
cdr3_aa: ASSPATGENEKLF

v_call: TRBV20-1
j_call: TRBJ2-1
cdr3_aa: SARAGLSGSYNEQF

v_call: TRBV12-5
j_call: TRBJ2-2
cdr3_aa: ASGRRAGSDTGELF

v_call: TRBV11-1
j_call: TRBJ2-3
cdr3_aa: ASSLQGATDTQY

v_call: TRBV27
j_call: TRBJ2-1
cdr3_aa: ASSFGGIPSYNEQF

v_call: TRBV4-3
j_call: TRBJ1-1
cdr3_aa: ASSQDTTGPTEAF

v_call: TRBV4-1
j_call: TRBJ2-3
cdr3_aa: ASSQGWAPGRDTQY

v_call: TRBV7-2
j_call: TRBJ2-2
cdr3_aa: ASSWGRSNTGELF

v_call: TRBV12-3/TRBV12-4
j_call: TRBJ1-6
cdr3_aa: ASSAQGRNSPLH

v_call: TRBV27
j_call: TRBJ2-2
cdr3_aa: ASSLDGLAGAGGELF

v_call: TRBV7-7
j_call: TRBJ2-5
cdr3_aa: ASSLKGYRGSETQY

v_call: TRBV4-3
j_call: TRBJ1-1
cdr3_aa: ASSQSVISTEAF

v_call: TRBV29-1
j_call: TRBJ1-1
cdr3_aa: SVEEGPSNTEAF

v_call: TRBV20-1
j_call: TRBJ2-5
cdr3_aa: SLARRQETQY

v_call: TRBV5-1
j_call: TRBJ1-2
cdr3_aa: ASSLDWGNYGYT

v_call: TRBV10-3
j_call: TRBJ1-1
cdr3_aa: AISRTGDNTEAF

v_call: TRBV12-3/TRBV12-4
j_call: TRBJ2-7
cdr3_aa: ASSFDGGTSYEQY

v_call: TRBV10-3
j_call: TRBJ1-1
cdr3_aa: AIKEGDTEAF

v_call: TRBV7-2
j_call: TRBJ2-3
cdr3_aa: ASSLGHGWDTQY

v_call: TRBV7-9
j_call: TRBJ2-4
cdr3_aa: ASSSGGFQY

v_call: TRBV29-1
j_call: TRBJ1-3
cdr3_aa: SVDGGPGGNTIY

v_call: TRBV5-1
j_call: TRBJ1-1
cdr3_aa: ASSLGRSGVNTEAF

v_call: TRBV20-1
j_call: TRBJ1-4
cdr3_aa: SARVPTLGEKLF

v_call: TRBV5-1
j_call: TRBJ1-1
cdr3_aa: ASSLSQPNTEAF

v_call: TRBV7-6
j_call: TRBJ1-1
cdr3_aa: ASSLPLQAQGGRTEAF

v_call: TRBV10-3
j_call: TRBJ2-7
cdr3_aa: AISGRGPSPYEQY

v_call: TRBV27
j_call: TRBJ1-1
cdr3_aa: ASSLSGQGATEAF

v_call: TRBV29-1
j_call: TRBJ2-7
cdr3_aa: SVVGNEQY

v_call: TRBV5-4
j_call: TRBJ2-3
cdr3_aa: ASSPRPGPDTQY